A selection of T cell receptor beta chains follows, all from one sample in a study of technical replicates of blood from a few donors. Repertoires were generated with immunoSEQ multiplex PCR, while TCRdb's copy carries only in-frame clones and drops some. This sample has approximately 76,000 clones, with approximately 83% found just once. The sequencing sample was made of PBMCs. All receptors come from a human donor in good health. Some clones in this sample may be carry-over from other donors' samples. The CDR3 runs from the conserved cysteine through the conserved F or W. The D gene is left open where the match is weak. A row's size may be missing; if present it is once, few, many or a size class.

D: .; size: .; V: TRBV10-3; length: 14; J: TRBJ2-3; DNA: TGTGCCATCATGAACAGGGCTAGCACAGATACGCAGTATTTT; CDR3: CAIMNRASTDTQYF
D: TRBD1; size: .; V: TRBV7-6; length: 18; J: TRBJ2-2; DNA: TGTGCCAGCAGCTTAGAACAATTGGGACAGGGTCGCACCGGGGAGCTGTTTTTT; CDR3: CASSLEQLGQGRTGELFF
D: TRBD1; size: .; V: TRBV5-6; length: 17; J: TRBJ1-2; DNA: TGTGCCAGCAGCTTGGCCCCCACCGGGACAGGGGACTATGGCTACACCTTC; CDR3: CASSLAPTGTGDYGYTF
D: .; size: once; V: TRBV7-2; length: 15; J: TRBJ1-2; DNA: TGTGCCAGCAGCACATCTGGGGGGATGAAGTATGGCTACACCTTC; CDR3: CASSTSGGMKYGYTF
D: TRBD2; size: .; V: TRBV30; length: 8; J: TRBJ2-1; DNA: TGTGCCGGGGAGGGGCTGTTCTTC; CDR3: CAGEGLFF
D: .; size: .; V: TRBV30; length: 14; J: TRBJ2-1; DNA: TGTGCCTGGAGTTCAGGGGCCCATTACAATGAGCAGTTCTTC; CDR3: CAWSSGAHYNEQFF
D: .; size: .; V: TRBV19; length: 11; J: TRBJ2-5; DNA: TGTGCCACGGAGCTGGCGGAGACCCAGTACTTC; CDR3: CATELAETQYF
D: TRBD1; size: once; V: TRBV12-5; length: 12; J: TRBJ1-2; DNA: TGTGCTAGTGGTCGGGACAGCTATGGCTACACCTTC; CDR3: CASGRDSYGYTF
D: TRBD1; size: .; V: TRBV10-3; length: 16; J: TRBJ2-6; DNA: TGTGCCATCAGCGGACAGGGAGAGACTGGGGCCAACGTCCTGACTTTC; CDR3: CAISGQGETGANVLTF
D: .; size: .; V: TRBV29-1; length: 12; J: TRBJ1-5; DNA: TGCAGCGTTGGAGATCTTAATCAGCCCCAGCATTTT; CDR3: CSVGDLNQPQHF
D: TRBD2; size: .; V: TRBV10-3; length: 18; J: TRBJ2-3; DNA: TGTGCCACCTCCGGGGCTAGCGGGAGGGCCTCGGGCACAGATACGCAGTATTTT; CDR3: CATSGASGRASGTDTQYF
D: TRBD2; size: .; V: TRBV6-6; length: 15; J: TRBJ2-7; DNA: TGTGCCAGCAGTTCGACTAGCGGGAGCTGGGGCGAGCAGTACTTC; CDR3: CASSSTSGSWGEQYF
D: .; size: .; V: TRBV6-5; length: 14; J: TRBJ1-1; DNA: TGTGCCAGCAGTGCCTTGCGGGGGAACACTGAAGCTTTCTTT; CDR3: CASSALRGNTEAFF
D: .; size: .; V: TRBV5-4; length: 14; J: TRBJ2-1; DNA: TGTGCCAGCAGCCCGACGGGGGTTTTTTATGAGCAGTTCTTC; CDR3: CASSPTGVFYEQFF
D: .; size: .; V: TRBV18; length: 14; J: TRBJ2-3; DNA: TGTGCCAGCTCAAGCGGAACTAGCACAGATACGCAGTATTTT; CDR3: CASSSGTSTDTQYF
D: .; size: .; V: TRBV7-9; length: 13; J: TRBJ2-1; DNA: TGTGCCAGCAGCTTAAGCTTACCGACTAGAGAGTTCTTC; CDR3: CASSLSLPTREFF
D: .; size: .; V: TRBV9; length: 16; J: TRBJ2-5; DNA: TGTGCCAGCAGCCTCCTGGGGTGGGCAGGGATGGAGACCCAGTACTTC; CDR3: CASSLLGWAGMETQYF
D: .; size: .; V: TRBV6-5; length: 15; J: TRBJ1-1; DNA: TGTGCCAGCAGTTACTCGCAGGGGCGGAACACTGAAGCTTTCTTT; CDR3: CASSYSQGRNTEAFF
D: TRBD2; size: .; V: TRBV5-5; length: 14; J: TRBJ2-7; DNA: TGTGCCAGTCGGGGGGTAGAGTTCAACTACGAGCAGTACTTC; CDR3: CASRGVEFNYEQYF
D: .; size: .; V: TRBV15; length: 15; J: TRBJ2-4; DNA: TGTGCCACCAGCAACCTTCAGGGGTTCAAAAACATTCAGTACTTC; CDR3: CATSNLQGFKNIQYF
D: TRBD1; size: .; V: TRBV2; length: 12; J: TRBJ1-2; DNA: TGTGCCAGCAGGACAGGGGGCGGTGGCTACACCTTC; CDR3: CASRTGGGGYTF
D: TRBD1; size: .; V: TRBV25-1; length: 15; J: TRBJ1-5; DNA: TGTGCCAGCAGTGGGGGACAGGGTTTAAATCAGCCCCAGCATTTT; CDR3: CASSGGQGLNQPQHF
D: TRBD2; size: .; V: TRBV7-3; length: 15; J: TRBJ2-2; DNA: TGTGCCAGCCAGTTAGGCGGGAGGGTAAACGGGGAGCTGTTTTTT; CDR3: CASQLGGRVNGELFF
D: .; size: .; V: TRBV4-3; length: 15; J: TRBJ1-5; DNA: TGCGCCAGCAGCCAAGGGCTGGGGAGGGGTCAGCCCCAGCATTTT; CDR3: CASSQGLGRGQPQHF
D: .; size: .; V: TRBV11-2; length: 17; J: TRBJ2-7; DNA: TGTGCCAGCAGCCCCCCCCTCGGGCGGGCCAGCTCCTACGAGCAGTACTTC; CDR3: CASSPPLGRASSYEQYF
D: TRBD2; size: few; V: TRBV5-1; length: 14; J: TRBJ2-1; DNA: TGCGCCAGCACCGACGGGAGGGCCAGGAATGAGCAGTTCTTC; CDR3: CASTDGRARNEQFF
D: .; size: .; V: TRBV6-5; length: 12; J: TRBJ2-3; DNA: TGTGCCAGCAGGACTAACACAGATACGCAGTATTTT; CDR3: CASRTNTDTQYF
D: TRBD2; size: few; V: TRBV13; length: 14; J: TRBJ2-7; DNA: TGTGCCAGCATCAGAGCGGGAGGGCCGAACGAGCAGTACTTC; CDR3: CASIRAGGPNEQYF
D: TRBD2; size: .; V: TRBV19; length: 14; J: TRBJ2-3; DNA: TGTGCCAGTAGTACCGGACTAGCGGGAGATACGCAGTATTTT; CDR3: CASSTGLAGDTQYF
D: TRBD2; size: .; V: TRBV28; length: 17; J: TRBJ2-7; DNA: TGTGCCAGCAGTATAATAGGACTAGCGGGGGGGGCTGGCGAGCAGTACTTC; CDR3: CASSIIGLAGGAGEQYF
D: .; size: .; V: TRBV5-6; length: 15; J: TRBJ2-5; DNA: TGTGCCAGCAGCTCCCTGGGGGGATCACAAGAGACCCAGTACTTC; CDR3: CASSSLGGSQETQYF
D: .; size: .; V: TRBV4-3; length: 15; J: TRBJ1-2; DNA: TGCGCCAGCAGCCAAGATGGGGAGGGCCACTACGGCTACACCTTC; CDR3: CASSQDGEGHYGYTF
D: TRBD2; size: .; V: TRBV11-2; length: 15; J: TRBJ2-5; DNA: TGTGCCAGCAGCCCCCGCAGCGGGATGGATGAGACCCAGTACTTC; CDR3: CASSPRSGMDETQYF
D: TRBD1; size: .; V: TRBV5-1; length: 15; J: TRBJ2-7; DNA: TGCGCCAGCAGCAAGACCGGGACAGGTTCCTACGAGCAGTACTTC; CDR3: CASSKTGTGSYEQYF
D: .; size: .; V: TRBV7-2; length: 13; J: TRBJ2-7; DNA: TGTGCCAGCAGCTTCCAACGTCTCGGCGAGCAGTACTTC; CDR3: CASSFQRLGEQYF
D: TRBD2; size: .; V: TRBV18; length: 17; J: TRBJ2-7; DNA: TGTGCCAGCTCACCACCGGGGTTCGGGACTAGCTCCTACGAGCAGTACTTC; CDR3: CASSPPGFGTSSYEQYF
D: .; size: .; V: TRBV30; length: 14; J: TRBJ1-5; DNA: TGTGCCTGGAGTCGGGAACAGGGCGGTCAGCCCCAGCATTTT; CDR3: CAWSREQGGQPQHF
D: TRBD2; size: .; V: TRBV10-3; length: 16; J: TRBJ2-3; DNA: TGTGCCATCAGAACGGGACTAGCGGGGGGCACAGATACGCAGTATTTT; CDR3: CAIRTGLAGGTDTQYF
D: .; size: .; V: TRBV18; length: 13; J: TRBJ1-2; DNA: TGTGCCAGCTCACCAGGCAGGGAGGATGGCTACACCTTC; CDR3: CASSPGREDGYTF
D: TRBD1; size: few; V: TRBV6-1; length: 16; J: TRBJ2-2; DNA: TGTGCCAGCAGCGAAAGGACAGGGCCGAACACCGGGGAGCTGTTTTTT; CDR3: CASSERTGPNTGELFF
D: .; size: .; V: TRBV7-2; length: 14; J: TRBJ1-6; DNA: TGTGCCAGCAGCTTCGACAGTTATAATTCACCCCTCCACTTT; CDR3: CASSFDSYNSPLHF
D: .; size: .; V: TRBV2; length: 13; J: TRBJ1-2; DNA: TGTGCCAGCAGTGGATTCCAGGGAGGGGGCTACACCTTC; CDR3: CASSGFQGGGYTF
D: .; size: .; V: TRBV7-3; length: 14; J: TRBJ2-1; DNA: TGTGCCAGCAGCCAAGGGGGGGGGCAAAATGAGCAGTTCTTC; CDR3: CASSQGGGQNEQFF